The clone carrying this T cell receptor (beta chain) was seen many times. This entry belongs to a study of early T cells in non-severe SARS-CoV-2 infection. MiXCR was run by TCRdb on the 5' RACE reads, yielding one entry per CDR3 protein. The table has 40,000 to 60,000 distinct CDR3 sequences, more than 5.5% seen once. V was clipped by 5 bases and J by 6 bases; unmatched bases: 5. This CDR3 is built from 15 residues. The source of this sequence is an adult who was a healthcare worker with PCR-confirmed SARS-CoV-2 infection or an uninfected control (not recorded which). Sequencing used whole blood, obtained at baseline. The rearrangement joins TRBV12-3 or TRBV12-4 to TRBJ2-1; TRBD2 matches at 12 bases. Here the CDR3 reads CASSPGLAGINEQFF. CDR3 bases: TGTGCCAGCAGTCCCGGACTAGCGGGAATCAATGAGCAGTTCTTC.